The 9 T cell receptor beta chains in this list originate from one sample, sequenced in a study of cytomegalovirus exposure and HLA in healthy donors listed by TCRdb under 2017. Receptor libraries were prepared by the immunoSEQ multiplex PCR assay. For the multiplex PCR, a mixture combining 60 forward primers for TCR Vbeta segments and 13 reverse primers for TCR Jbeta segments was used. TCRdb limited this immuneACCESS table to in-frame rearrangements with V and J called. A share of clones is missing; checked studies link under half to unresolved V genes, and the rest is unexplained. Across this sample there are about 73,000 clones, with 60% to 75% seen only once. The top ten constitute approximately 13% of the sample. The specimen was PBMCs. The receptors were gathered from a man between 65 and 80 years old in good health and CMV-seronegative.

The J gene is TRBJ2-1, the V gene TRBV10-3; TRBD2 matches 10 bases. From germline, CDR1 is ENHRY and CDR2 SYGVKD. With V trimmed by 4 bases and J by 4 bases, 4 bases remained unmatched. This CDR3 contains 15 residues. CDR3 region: CAISGTSGSYNEQFF. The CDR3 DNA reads TGTGCCATCAGTGGGACTAGCGGCTCTTACAATGAGCAGTTCTTC.

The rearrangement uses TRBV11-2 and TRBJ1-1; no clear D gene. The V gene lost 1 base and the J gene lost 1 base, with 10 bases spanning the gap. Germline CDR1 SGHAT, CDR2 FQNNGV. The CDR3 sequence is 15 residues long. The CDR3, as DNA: TGTGCCAGCAGCTTAGGGTCCCCGGGGAACACTGAAGCTTTCTTT. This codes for CASSLGSPGNTEAFF.

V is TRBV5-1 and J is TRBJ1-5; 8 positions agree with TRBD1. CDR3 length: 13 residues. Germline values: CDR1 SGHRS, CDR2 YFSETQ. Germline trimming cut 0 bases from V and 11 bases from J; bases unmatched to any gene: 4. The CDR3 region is CASSLGTGSAQHF. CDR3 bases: TGCGCCAGCAGCTTGGGGACAGGGTCTGCCCAGCATTTT.

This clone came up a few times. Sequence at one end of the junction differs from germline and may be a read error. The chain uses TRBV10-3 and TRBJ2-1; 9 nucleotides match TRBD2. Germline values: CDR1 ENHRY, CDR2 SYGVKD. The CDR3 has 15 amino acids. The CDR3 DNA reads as TGTGCCATCAGGGGAGCGGGAGGTGCGTACACTGAGCAGTTCTTC. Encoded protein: CAIRGAGGAYTEQFF.

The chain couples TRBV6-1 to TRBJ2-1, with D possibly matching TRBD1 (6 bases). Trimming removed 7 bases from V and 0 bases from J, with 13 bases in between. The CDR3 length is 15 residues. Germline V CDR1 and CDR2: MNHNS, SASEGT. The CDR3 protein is CASTEGGFSYNEQFF. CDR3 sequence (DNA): TGTGCCAGCACCGAAGGGGGTTTCTCCTACAATGAGCAGTTCTTC.

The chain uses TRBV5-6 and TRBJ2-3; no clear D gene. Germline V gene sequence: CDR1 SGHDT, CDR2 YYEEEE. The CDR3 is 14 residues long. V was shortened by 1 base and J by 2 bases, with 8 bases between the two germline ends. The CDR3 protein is CASSLLSPTDTQYF. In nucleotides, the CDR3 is TGTGCCAGCAGCTTGCTCTCCCCCACAGATACGCAGTATTTT.

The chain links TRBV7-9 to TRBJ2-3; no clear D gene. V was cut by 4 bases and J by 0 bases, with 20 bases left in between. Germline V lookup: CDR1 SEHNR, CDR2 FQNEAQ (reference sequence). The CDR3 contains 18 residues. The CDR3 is CASSSTIRSTYSTDTQYF. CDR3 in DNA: TGTGCCAGCAGCTCTACGATCAGGTCTACTTATAGCACAGATACGCAGTATTTT.

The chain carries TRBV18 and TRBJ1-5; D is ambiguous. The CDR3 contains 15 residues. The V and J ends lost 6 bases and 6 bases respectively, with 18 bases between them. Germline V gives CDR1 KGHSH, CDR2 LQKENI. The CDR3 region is CASSQNREPSQPQHF. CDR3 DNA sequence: TGTGCCAGCTCGCAGAACCGGGAGCCTTCTCAGCCCCAGCATTTT.

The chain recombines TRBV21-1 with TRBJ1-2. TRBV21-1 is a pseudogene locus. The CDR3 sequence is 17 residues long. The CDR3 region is CASSKEKPLSAACGYTF. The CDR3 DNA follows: TGTGCCAGCAGCAAAGAGAAACCCCTTAGTGCGGCTTGCGGCTACACCTTC.